This T cell receptor beta chain was identified in a study of blood T cell repertoires in COVID-19. On the study more broadly: The origin of the acute and convalescent COVID-19 samples was the United States, Italy and Spain.

How the authors handled the data: Using reference gene primer amplification, nucleated cell counts were estimated. Clones were sequenced by immunoSEQ multiplex PCR, and TCRdb holds only the in-frame ones, with some missing. V, J and clone size are taken as reported in that table, and D and trimming were inferred from the DNA itself. The table lists some 230,000 clones, just under 85% of them singletons. Germline-derived CDR1 and CDR2 are SGHRS and YFSETQ. Deletions cut 4 bases from V and 0 bases from J, with 7 bases between. The CDR3 length is 14 residues. This clone was observed a handful of times. Those enrolled, adults aged about 18 to 89 years, came from roughly 22 US areas. Participants were placed into cohorts based on the clinical history they reported.

Specimen: PBMCs or T cells enriched from blood (not recorded which). The TCR sequence derives from a woman aged 40 to 49 with acute COVID-19. The chain joins TRBV5-1 to TRBJ2-2; a weak D match, TRBD2 (5 bases). The DNA of the CDR3 is TGCGCCAGCAGCCCGGGATCGAACACCGGGGAGCTGTTTTTT. Translation gives CASSPGSNTGELFF.